The 27 T cell receptor beta chains in this list originate from one sample, sequenced in a study of shared clonotypes between healthy human individuals. Produced via immunoSEQ multiplex PCR; TCRdb's table is partial and in-frame only. The sample shows more than 550,000 clones, 72% of them seen only once. Specimen: memory CD4+ T cells sorted from blood. Subset of the sample: CD45RA-negative fraction. Receptors were obtained from a woman aged 25 to 39 in good health.

The CDR3 DNA follows: TGTGCCAGCAGTTTAAACCGGATGTACGAGCAGTACTTC. Protein product: CASSLNRMYEQYF. V and J are TRBV27 and TRBJ2-7; D unclear. Trimming shortened V by 2 bases and J by 4 bases, and 9 bases separated the two germline ends. The CDR3 length is 13 residues. Germline V CDR1 and CDR2: MNHEY, SMNVEV (reference sequence).

The V call is TRBV6-6, the J call TRBJ2-3, with D uncertain. Per the germline V gene, CDR1 is MNHNY and CDR2 is SVGAGI (reference sequence). CDR3 length equals 11 residues. V lost 5 bases and J lost 5, with 5 bases in between. CDR3 DNA sequence: TGTGCCAGCAGTCGTCTAGATACGCAGTATTTT. It codes for CASSRLDTQYF.

The chain is built from TRBV5-1 and TRBJ2-3; D gene uncertain. The germline V gene encodes CDR1 SGHRS and CDR2 YFSETQ. The length of the CDR3 is 16 residues. V dropped 0 bases and J dropped 0 bases, with 11 bases sitting between them. The CDR3 DNA sequence: TGCGCCAGCAGCTTGGCCGCCAGCCAAAGCACAGATACGCAGTATTTT. Residues: CASSLAASQSTDTQYF.

V and J are TRBV6-1 and TRBJ2-1, with D maybe TRBD2 (5 bases). V dropped 2 bases and J dropped 3 bases, with 14 bases sitting between them. The CDR3 is made up of 16 amino acids. CDR1 MNHNS and CDR2 SASEGT come from the germline V gene. The CDR3 loop is CASSESVSGLYNEQFF. CDR3 nucleotide sequence: TGTGCCAGCAGTGAAAGTGTCAGCGGACTCTACAATGAGCAGTTCTTC.

This clone appeared once. The chain carries TRBV27 and TRBJ2-5, with 8 bases matching TRBD2. The V and J ends lost 5 bases and 1 base, in that order; junction bases with no gene match: 21. Germline V CDR1 and CDR2: MNHEY, SMNVEV (reference sequence). This CDR3 region has 20 residues. The DNA for the CDR3 is TGTGCCAGCAGTGCAAAATACCTAGCGGGTAACCGTGGGCGCCAAGAGACCCAGTACTTC. This encodes CASSAKYLAGNRGRQETQYF.

This clone was detected only a few times. The chain has TRBV19 and TRBJ2-4; 13 nucleotides match TRBD2. V shed 5 bases and J 5 bases; nucleotides not matched to a gene: 12. This CDR3 contains 18 residues. Germline CDR1 is LNHDA and CDR2 is SQIVND (reference sequence). Here the CDR3 DNA reads TGTGCCAGTAGTGGGGGGCCAGGGACTAGCGGGAATGAAAACATTCAGTACTTC. Its translation is CASSGGPGTSGNENIQYF. Full variable domain (rest looked up from reference TRBV19 and TRBJ2-4): DGGITQSPKYLFRKEGQNVTLSCEQNLNHDAMYWYRQDPGQGLRLIYYSQIVNDFQKGDIAEGYSVSREKKESFPLTVTSAQKNPTAFYLCASSGGPGTSGNENIQYFGAGTRLSVL.

The chain uses TRBV28 and TRBJ2-7; 11 nucleotides match TRBD1. After removal of 6 bases from V and 3 bases from J, the junction contained 7 bases not matched to a gene. This CDR3 contains 15 residues. CDR1 MDHEN and CDR2 SYDVKM come from the germline V gene. DNA of the CDR3: TGTGCCAGCAGCCCGGGACAGGGGGGGGTCTACGAGCAGTACTTC. It is translated as CASSPGQGGVYEQYF.

The CDR3 coding sequence is TGTGCCAGCACTCCCGCCAGCGGAAGATACAATGAGCAGTTCTTC. Encoded protein: CASTPASGRYNEQFF. This chain connects TRBV28 to TRBJ2-1; D possibly corresponds to TRBD2 (5 bases). The CDR3 spans 15 residues. The V end lost 7 bases, the J end lost 4 bases, and 17 bases lay between the germline ends. Germline values: CDR1 MDHEN, CDR2 SYDVKM.

The J gene is TRBJ2-5, the V gene TRBV6-1; D call uncertain. The germline V gene has CDR1 MNHNS and CDR2 SASEGT. Trimming removed 3 bases at V and 1 base at J, with 6 bases between. This CDR3 contains 13 residues. In DNA form, the CDR3 reads TGTGCCAGCAGTGATCCCGCCCAAGAGACCCAGTACTTC. This encodes CASSDPAQETQYF.

There are a few counts of this clone. The V and J genes are TRBV25-1 and TRBJ2-1, with no clear D. V lost 6 bases and J lost 9, with 12 bases in between. Germline V gives CDR1 MGHDK, CDR2 SYGVNS. CDR3 size: 12 residues. Here the CDR3 DNA reads TGTGCCAGCAGCCTAAAGGGCAGTGAGCAGTTCTTC. This encodes CASSLKGSEQFF.

This clone was picked up one time. The sample holds other DNA sequences that translate to the same CDR3. The chain joins TRBV18 to TRBJ2-5; tentative D call: TRBD2 (5 bases). Germline CDR1 and CDR2: KGHSH and LQKENI. CDR3 length: 13 residues. V lost 3 bases, J lost 2 bases, and 7 bases lay in between. The CDR3 DNA is TGTGCCAGCTCACCCGCGGGTCAAGAGACCCAGTACTTC. It codes for CASSPAGQETQYF.

The rearrangement links TRBV7-8 to TRBJ2-3; TRBD2 matches at 9 bases. V lost 1 base, J lost 4 bases, and 9 bases stayed unmatched. Germline assignment: CDR1 SGHVS and CDR2 FQNEAQ. The CDR3 extends over 17 amino acids. This chain's CDR3 is CASSLVVAGALSDTQYF. The CDR3 nucleotides read TGTGCCAGCAGCTTAGTAGTAGCGGGAGCATTATCAGATACGCAGTATTTT.

The V call is TRBV28, the J call TRBJ2-1; the D gene is possibly TRBD2 (6 bases). The germline V and J ends were trimmed by 6 bases and 1 base, with 13 bases remaining between them. CDR3 length equals 15 residues. Looked up from germline, CDR1 is MDHEN and CDR2 is SYDVKM. The CDR3 DNA sequence: TGTGCCAGCAGCATCCCGGGGAGGTCCTACAATGAGCAGTTCTTC. Protein: CASSIPGRSYNEQFF. Combining the CDR3 with reference TRBV28 and TRBJ2-1 gives the whole variable domain DVKVTQSSRYLVKRTGEKVFLECVQDMDHENMFWYRQDPGLGLRLIYFSYDVKMKEKGDIPEGYSVSREKKERFSLILESASTNQTSMYLCASSIPGRSYNEQFFGPGTRLTVL.

Only one count was recorded for this clone. The chain is built from TRBV7-2 and TRBJ2-1; tentative D call: TRBD2 (6 bases). Germline V gene data show CDR1 as SGHTA and CDR2 as FQGNSA. The CDR3 extends over 15 amino acids. Trimming left V 5 bases short and J 5 bases short, with 16 bases between. CDR3 loop: CASSHGGTDHNEQFF. CDR3 coding DNA: TGTGCCAGCAGCCATGGGGGGACCGATCACAATGAGCAGTTCTTC.

This clone was observed once. The genes are TRBV11-2 and TRBJ2-3, with TRBD1 matching over 10 bases. With V trimmed by 8 bases and J by 4 bases, 9 bases remained unmatched. The CDR3 totals 15 residues. Germline CDR1 SGHAT, CDR2 FQNNGV. The DNA of the CDR3 is TGTGCCAGCGGGCCCGGGACAGGGGCTGCAGATACGCAGTATTTT. Translating gives CASGPGTGAADTQYF.

This sequence joins TRBV9 and TRBJ2-7; 9 bases align to TRBD2. The CDR3 is 14 residues long. The ends lost 4 bases at V and 3 bases at J; junction bases unmatched: 5. Germline CDR1 SGDLS, CDR2 YYNGEE. The CDR3 spells CASSSGLAYYEQYF. CDR3 nucleotide sequence: TGTGCCAGCAGCTCAGGACTAGCGTACTACGAGCAGTACTTC.

The rearrangement links TRBV29-1 to TRBJ2-1; 15 bases fit TRBD2. V lost 7 bases and J lost 0; bases outside the gene matches: 7. Germline lookup yields CDR1 SQVTM and CDR2 ANQGSEA. This CDR3 is built from 17 residues. The CDR3 reads CSAAGLAGGPSYNEQFF. The DNA of the CDR3 is TGCAGCGCCGCTGGACTAGCGGGAGGGCCCTCCTACAATGAGCAGTTCTTC.

The chain couples TRBV28 to TRBJ2-2; D unresolved. V was cut by 5 bases and J by 3 bases, with 19 bases left in between. Germline-derived CDR1 and CDR2 are MDHEN and SYDVKM. This CDR3 is built from 17 residues. The CDR3 spells CASSPDGLRPDTGELFF. The CDR3 nucleotides are TGTGCCAGCAGTCCGGACGGGTTGAGACCGGACACCGGGGAGCTGTTTTTT. The full variable domain, in which reference TRBV28 and TRBJ2-2 provide the parts outside the CDR3, is DVKVTQSSRYLVKRTGEKVFLECVQDMDHENMFWYRQDPGLGLRLIYFSYDVKMKEKGDIPEGYSVSREKKERFSLILESASTNQTSMYLCASSPDGLRPDTGELFFGEGSRLTVL.

The chain carries TRBV30 and TRBJ1-1; TRBD1 agrees at 7 bases. V was pared by 5 bases and J by 5 bases, with 2 bases of the junction left unmatched. CDR1 and CDR2 from the germline V gene are GTSNPN and SVGIG (reference sequence). The CDR3 has 11 amino acids. The CDR3: CAWSGQTEAFF. The CDR3 nucleotides are TGTGCCTGGTCGGGACAGACTGAAGCTTTCTTT.

This chain joins TRBV7-3 and TRBJ2-3; no firm D call. The CDR3 spans 14 residues. CDR1 and CDR2 from the germline V gene are SGHTA and FQGTGA. V shed 1 base and J shed 2 bases, with 7 bases lying between them. In DNA, the CDR3 is TGTGCCAGCAGCTTAAGCGGTTACACAGATACGCAGTATTTT. Amino acids: CASSLSGYTDTQYF.

Only a few counts were recorded for this clone. The same CDR3 arises from other DNA sequences in this sample as well. This chain joins TRBV29-1 and TRBJ2-2; 7 positions agree with TRBD1. CDR1 is SQVTM, CDR2 ANQGSEA, per germline. J gave up 7 bases and V 4 bases, and 3 bases lay outside the gene matches. The CDR3 is 12 amino acids. CDR3 region: CSVGQGHGELFF. CDR3 coding DNA: TGCAGCGTTGGACAGGGACACGGGGAGCTGTTTTTT.

This clone was seen many times. The gene calls are TRBV5-4 and TRBJ2-1; 16 bases are a match to TRBD2. V lost 6 bases to trimming and J lost 6 bases; unmatched junction nucleotides: 9. This CDR3 has 17 residues. The germline V gene encodes CDR1 SGHNT and CDR2 YYREEE (reference sequence). CDR3 region: CASIKGGTSGRANEQFF. The CDR3 nucleotides read TGTGCCAGCATCAAGGGGGGGACTAGCGGGAGGGCCAATGAGCAGTTCTTC.

V gene TRBV10-1 combines with J gene TRBJ2-7; D tentatively fits TRBD1 or TRBD2 (6 bases each). V lost 4 bases and J lost 5, with 15 bases in between. The CDR3 loop spans 14 amino acids. Germline lookup yields CDR1 WNHNN and CDR2 SYGVQD (reference sequence). The CDR3 is CASSVSKGGHEQYF. The DNA of the CDR3 is TGCGCCAGCAGTGTCTCCAAGGGGGGACACGAGCAGTACTTC.

The DNA for the CDR3 is TGTGCCACCAGAGGAAGGACAGGTAACAATCAGCCCCAGCATTTT. This gives the protein CATRGRTGNNQPQHF. V and J are TRBV19 and TRBJ1-5; 7 bases agree with TRBD1. The CDR3 length is 15 residues. Germline V gene sequence: CDR1 LNHDA, CDR2 SQIVND (reference sequence). The ends lost 10 bases at V and 3 bases at J; junction bases unmatched: 12.

The V call is TRBV7-9, the J call TRBJ2-2; a possible D gene is TRBD2 (5 bases). The CDR3 runs 15 residues. The V gene's germline CDR1 is SEHNR and CDR2 FQNEAQ (reference sequence). V was cut by 9 bases and J by 6 bases, with 20 bases left in between. CDR3 nucleotides: TGTGCCAGTGTTAGAGGAATGGAGAGGGCCGGGGAGCTGTTTTTT. Amino acids: CASVRGMERAGELFF.

This clone was recorded once. In nucleotides, the CDR3 is TGTGCCAGCAGCGCGAGGGGTTGGCACAATGAGCAGTTCTTC. It yields the protein CASSARGWHNEQFF. This chain connects TRBV9 to TRBJ2-1, with D possibly called TRBD1 or TRBD2 (5 bases each). The germline V gene has CDR1 SGDLS and CDR2 YYNGEE. CDR3 length: 14 residues. Trimming left V 3 bases short and J 5 bases short, with 12 bases between. The variable domain in full, completed from reference TRBV9 and TRBJ2-1, reads DSGVTQTPKHLITATGQRVTLRCSPRSGDLSVYWYQQSLDQGLQFLIQYYNGEERAKGNILERFSAQQFPDLHSELNLSSLELGDSALYFCASSARGWHNEQFFGPGTRLTVL.

Only one count was recorded for this clone. The rearrangement joins TRBV2 to TRBJ2-5; tentative D call: TRBD2 (6 bases). From germline, CDR1 is SNHLY and CDR2 FYNNEI. The CDR3 length is 14 residues. Trimming stripped 6 bases from V and 4 bases from J, with 15 bases between. The CDR3 reads CASSRGTLVETQYF. The CDR3 nucleotides are TGTGCCAGCAGCCGCGGGACCTTAGTAGAGACCCAGTACTTC.